Listed here are 20 T cell receptor beta chains from one sample, sequenced in a study of neurological immune-mediated disorders. TCRdb analysed the 5' RACE reads with MiXCR anew, one entry per CDR3 protein. The data show 40,000 to 45,000 distinct CDR3 sequences, over 9.5% seen once. Sequenced sample: PBMCs. These receptors were collected from a female donor in good health.

This clonotype showed up many times. The chain combines TRBV5-6 with TRBJ2-3, with 9 bases matching TRBD2. Per the germline V gene, CDR1 is SGHDT and CDR2 is YYEEEE. The CDR3 has 15 amino acids. V shed 1 base, J shed 5 bases, and the junction held 5 bases outside the gene matches. CDR3 nucleotides: TGTGCCAGCAGCTTGCCGCGGGGGGGCGTAGATACGCAGTATTTT. This sequence encodes CASSLPRGGVDTQYF.

V usage is TRBV6-5 and J usage is TRBJ2-1; 9 positions match TRBD2. This CDR3 comprises 15 residues. After removal of 7 bases from V and 2 bases from J, the junction contained 6 bases not matched to a gene. Germline V gives CDR1 MNHEY, CDR2 SVGAGI. CDR3 sequence: CASIPGGRAYNEQFF. CDR3 bases: TGTGCCAGCATCCCAGGCGGGAGGGCCTACAATGAGCAGTTCTTC.

At least ten counts were recorded for this clonotype. The V gene is TRBV7-3, the J gene TRBJ2-3, with D possibly being TRBD1 (6 bases). This CDR3 is built from 14 residues. The germline V and J ends were trimmed by 2 bases and 5 bases, with 11 bases remaining between them. The germline gives CDR1 SGHTA, CDR2 FQGTGA. The CDR3 sequence: CASSLAWDKDTQYF. The CDR3 DNA reads TGTGCCAGCAGCTTAGCCTGGGACAAAGATACGCAGTATTTT.

This clonotype was counted ten times or more. V gene TRBV10-2 combines with J gene TRBJ2-3, with D possibly being TRBD1 or TRBD2 (5 bases each). The CDR3 has 16 amino acids. The V gene's germline CDR1 is WSHSY and CDR2 SAAADI. The V and J ends lost 6 bases and 1 base respectively, with 17 bases between them. The CDR3 bases are TGCGCCAGCAGCCCGGGACCGCCTAGAGGCACAGATACGCAGTATTTT. Its translation is CASSPGPPRGTDTQYF.

There are many counts of this clonotype. The J gene is TRBJ2-3, the V gene TRBV28; tentatively, D is TRBD1 or TRBD2 (5 bases each). Germline values: CDR1 MDHEN, CDR2 SYDVKM. The ends were cut back, 5 bases at V and 2 bases at J, with 14 bases in the middle. The CDR3 extends over 15 amino acids. The chain's CDR3 is CASSPGTFDTDTQYF. The CDR3 DNA sequence: TGTGCCAGCAGTCCGGGGACCTTCGACACAGATACGCAGTATTTT.

This clonotype was counted at least ten times. The chain links TRBV7-6 to TRBJ2-1; tentative D call: TRBD1 (7 bases). V was clipped by 3 bases and J by 3 bases, with 15 bases between them. Germline V gene lookup returns CDR1 SGHVS and CDR2 FNYEAQ. The CDR3 totals 16 residues. The CDR3 nucleotides are TGTGCCAGCAGCTTCTCTATCAGGGGGGTCTACAATGAGCAGTTCTTC. Translated: CASSFSIRGVYNEQFF.

The chain is built from TRBV29-1 and TRBJ1-5, with D unclear. The V gene lost 4 bases and the J gene lost 2 bases, with 15 bases spanning the gap. The CDR3 runs 15 residues. CDR1 and CDR2 from the germline V gene are SQVTM and ANQGSEA. The CDR3 nucleotides read TGCAGCGTTGGCGGCTATAAAGCGGGCAATCAGCCCCAGCATTTT. Translated: CSVGGYKAGNQPQHF.

This clonotype was found many times. The rearrangement uses TRBV3-1 and TRBJ2-1; the D gene could be TRBD1 or TRBD2 (5 bases each). The CDR3 sequence is 15 residues long. Germline V gene lookup returns CDR1 LGHDT and CDR2 YNNKEL (reference sequence). Deletions cut 1 base from V and 5 bases from J, with 12 bases between. The CDR3 spells CASSQGSGDHNEQFF. The CDR3 region has the DNA TGTGCCAGCAGCCAAGGCTCCGGGGACCACAATGAGCAGTTCTTC.

This clonotype has at least ten counts. The chain combines TRBV3-1 with TRBJ2-7; 13 bases fit TRBD2. The CDR3 loop spans 14 amino acids. With V trimmed by 4 bases and J by 6 bases, 3 bases remained unmatched. Germline CDR1 LGHDT, CDR2 YNNKEL (reference sequence). The CDR3 nucleotides read TGTGCCAGCAGCCTGGGACTAGCGGGACGCGAGCAGTACTTC. Amino acids: CASSLGLAGREQYF.

This clonotype was seen ten or more times. The V call is TRBV11-2, the J call TRBJ2-4; TRBD1 aligns across 7 bases. Germline values: CDR1 SGHAT, CDR2 FQNNGV. V shed 5 bases and J 3 bases; nucleotides not matched to a gene: 10. This CDR3 is built from 16 residues. The CDR3 bases are TGTGCCAGCAGCCAAGACAGGGTACCGGGCAAAAACATTCAGTACTTC. Protein sequence: CASSQDRVPGKNIQYF.

This clonotype was detected ten times or more. The V call is TRBV5-1, the J call TRBJ1-6; 7 bases map to TRBD1. The CDR3 covers 16 residues. Germline CDR1 and CDR2: SGHRS and YFSETQ. The ends lost 5 bases at V and 7 bases at J; junction bases unmatched: 12. DNA of the CDR3: TGCGCCAGCAGTCTTTCGGGAATGGGACAGAATTCACCCCTCCACTTT. Translating it yields CASSLSGMGQNSPLHF.

The sample holds many counts of this clonotype. The chain is built from TRBV29-1 and TRBJ2-2; D possibly corresponds to TRBD2 (6 bases). Trimming took off 3 bases at V and 4 bases at J, with 21 bases between the two ends. CDR3 length: 17 amino acids. From germline, CDR1 is SQVTM and CDR2 ANQGSEA. The CDR3: CSVEGGSSPVGTGELFF. CDR3 DNA: TGCAGCGTTGAGGGGGGTAGCTCCCCAGTCGGCACCGGGGAGCTGTTTTTT.

This clonotype was detected many times. This sequence joins TRBV6-5 and TRBJ2-7, with D tentatively TRBD1 or TRBD2 (6 bases each). The CDR3 is made up of 15 amino acids. CDR1 is MNHEY and CDR2 is SVGAGI in the germline V gene. Trimming removed 0 bases at V and 0 bases at J, with 9 bases between. The CDR3 nucleotides are TGTGCCAGCAGTTACTCGGGGGGCAGCTCCTACGAGCAGTACTTC. This gives the protein CASSYSGGSSYEQYF.

This clonotype was observed many times. The chain joins TRBV11-3 to TRBJ2-3, with unresolved D. The V end was cut by 4 bases, the J end by 3 bases, with 14 bases between. The CDR3 is 15 residues long. Per germline, CDR1 SGHNT and CDR2 YENEEA. CDR3 nucleotide sequence: TGTGCCAGCAGCTCTAGAACGGAGAGGACAGATACGCAGTATTTT. Residues: CASSSRTERTDTQYF.

The chain uses TRBV3-1 and TRBJ2-3, with 8 bases identical to TRBD2. J was trimmed by 0 bases and V by 4 bases; bases with no gene match: 6. The CDR3 contains 16 residues. In germline, CDR1 is LGHDT, CDR2 YNNKEL (reference sequence). The CDR3 DNA follows: TGTGCCAGCAGCCCACTTACTAGCGGAAGCACAGATACGCAGTATTTT. It translates to CASSPLTSGSTDTQYF.

This clonotype was counted many times. The J gene is TRBJ2-4, the V gene TRBV3-1, with unresolved D. Germline CDR1 is LGHDT and CDR2 is YNNKEL (reference sequence). V was pared by 1 base and J by 4 bases, with 11 bases between. This CDR3 region has 15 residues. The CDR3 sequence is CASSQGTGPKNIQYF. For the CDR3, the DNA is TGTGCCAGCAGCCAAGGTACTGGGCCAAAAAACATTCAGTACTTC.

The J gene is TRBJ1-1, the V gene TRBV7-6; possibly TRBD1 for D (5 bases). V dropped 2 bases and J dropped 3 bases, with 16 bases sitting between them. Germline lookup yields CDR1 SGHVS and CDR2 FNYEAQ. This CDR3 contains 16 residues. The CDR3 nucleotides read TGTGCCAGCAGCTTACTGGGGGAAGGTCAGGACACTGAAGCTTTCTTT. Translated: CASSLLGEGQDTEAFF.

This clonotype showed up many times. The V gene is TRBV4-2, the J gene TRBJ2-7, with 10 bases that match TRBD2. This CDR3 contains 21 residues. Germline lookup yields CDR1 LGHNA and CDR2 YNFKEQ. V dropped 3 bases and J dropped 3; count of bases not matched to a gene: 23. The CDR3 reads CASSQTAGASGSSPRFYEQYF. Written as DNA, the CDR3 is TGTGCCAGCAGCCAGACCGCTGGGGCTAGCGGGAGTTCTCCCCGTTTCTACGAGCAGTACTTC.

This clonotype has a count of ten or more. The V and J genes are TRBV6-1 and TRBJ2-7; no clear D gene. The germline V gene encodes CDR1 MNHNS and CDR2 SASEGT. The CDR3 is 13 amino acids. V shed 1 base and J shed 10 bases, with 14 bases lying between them. The CDR3 here is CASSEDLLSPQYF. The DNA for the CDR3 is TGTGCCAGCAGTGAAGATCTCCTATCCCCACAGTACTTC.

The V and J genes are TRBV10-3 and TRBJ2-7; TRBD1 or TRBD2 may be the D gene (5 bases each). Trimming removed 6 bases from V and 6 bases from J, with 15 bases in between. CDR1 ENHRY and CDR2 SYGVKD come from the germline V gene. The CDR3 sequence is 13 residues long. The CDR3 spells CAISLFGGTEQYF. The CDR3 DNA reads TGTGCCATCAGCCTATTTGGGGGAACCGAGCAGTACTTC.